The rows below give T cell receptor beta chains drawn from one sample of a study of shared clonotypes between healthy human individuals. Here immunoSEQ multiplex PCR was the method, and the copy in TCRdb shows in-frame clones only, minus some. The sample has just over 2,000,000 clones, over 85% seen once; the top ten hold roughly 1.1%. Sequencing input: naive CD8+ T cells sorted from blood. All receptors derive from a man aged 18 to 35 in good health. The CDR3 runs from the conserved cysteine through the conserved F or W. The D gene is left open where the match is weak. Not every row has a clone size; where given, it reads once, few, many or a size class.

TRBV7-2	TRBD2	NA	TRBJ2-1	CASSLTIRREGGEQFF	TGTGCCAGCAGCTTAACTATACGGCGGGAGGGGGGCGAGCAGTTCTTC
TRBV19	NA	NA	TRBJ2-7	CASSIAGTYEQYF	TGTGCCAGTAGTATTGCAGGAACCTACGAGCAGTACTTC
TRBV4-1	NA	NA	TRBJ1-3	CASSTISGNTIYF	TGCGCCAGCAGTACCATCTCTGGAAACACCATATATTTT
TRBV6-4	NA	once	TRBJ2-5	CASSDSTPQETQYF	TGTGCCAGCAGTGACTCGACGCCCCAAGAGACCCAGTACTTC
TRBV30	NA	NA	TRBJ1-1	CAWSGRDTEAFF	TGTGCCTGGAGTGGCAGGGACACTGAAGCTTTCTTT
TRBV9	NA	NA	TRBJ1-3	CASSPPGSGNTIYF	TGTGCCAGCAGCCCCCCCGGCTCTGGAAACACCATATATTTT
TRBV11-2	TRBD1	NA	TRBJ2-5	CASSPGQGVMYQETQYF	TGTGCCAGCAGCCCAGGACAGGGGGTTATGTACCAAGAGACCCAGTACTTC
TRBV28	NA	NA	TRBJ2-5	CASSLEGGSGTQYF	TGTGCCAGCAGTTTAGAGGGGGGTAGTGGGACCCAGTACTTC
TRBV4-3	NA	once	TRBJ2-7	CASSLLGSYEQYF	TGCGCCAGCAGCCTACTTGGGTCCTACGAGCAGTACTTC
TRBV6-1	TRBD1	NA	TRBJ1-2	CASSASVGDRHLGYTF	TGTGCCAGCAGTGCTTCAGTAGGGGACAGACACTTGGGCTACACCTTC
TRBV2	NA	once	TRBJ1-5	CASTTDGNQPQHF	TGTGCCAGCACCACGGACGGGAATCAGCCCCAGCATTTT
TRBV4-1	TRBD2	NA	TRBJ2-1	CASSQALAGGSYNEQFF	TGCGCCAGCAGCCAAGCCCTTGCGGGGGGCTCCTACAATGAGCAGTTCTTC
TRBV5-1	TRBD2	NA	TRBJ2-7	CASSLSAGSYEQYF	TGCGCCAGCAGCTTGTCAGCGGGGTCCTACGAGCAGTACTTC
TRBV27	TRBD1	once	TRBJ2-3	CASSWGQGADTQYF	TGTGCCAGCAGTTGGGGACAGGGAGCAGATACGCAGTATTTT
TRBV4-1	TRBD1	NA	TRBJ1-1	CASSPKGADEAFF	TGCGCCAGCAGCCCGAAGGGGGCCGATGAAGCTTTCTTT
TRBV28	NA	NA	TRBJ2-5	CASSGSAETQYF	TGTGCCAGCAGTGGGTCGGCGGAGACCCAGTACTTC
TRBV7-9	NA	NA	TRBJ2-5	CASSPSLQEDRETQYF	TGTGCCAGCAGCCCCTCCTTACAGGAGGATCGAGAGACCCAGTACTTC
TRBV5-1	NA	NA	TRBJ2-5	CASSFYGPTQETQYF	TGCGCCAGCAGCTTTTATGGTCCCACACAAGAGACCCAGTACTTC
TRBV9	NA	NA	TRBJ2-1	CASSSRQGNEQFF	TGTGCCAGCAGCTCCCGCCAGGGGAATGAGCAGTTCTTC
TRBV11-2	NA	NA	TRBJ2-7	CASSQRLLEQYF	TGTGCCAGCAGCCAAAGACTGCTCGAGCAGTACTTC
TRBV6-5	TRBD1	NA	TRBJ2-2	CASSPGQGFTGELFF	TGTGCCAGCAGCCCGGGACAGGGGTTCACCGGGGAGCTGTTTTTT
TRBV19	NA	NA	TRBJ2-7	CASSWRVSFDEQYF	TGTGCCAGTAGTTGGCGGGTCTCATTCGACGAGCAGTACTTC
TRBV7-3	NA	NA	TRBJ2-3	CASSLMGTDTQYF	TGTGCCAGCAGCTTAATGGGCACAGATACGCAGTATTTT
TRBV4-1	NA	NA	TRBJ2-7	CASSHRHRDWEQYF	TGCGCCAGCAGCCATCGCCACAGGGATTGGGAGCAGTACTTC
TRBV30	TRBD1	NA	TRBJ2-7	CAWSVIRDSYEQYF	TGTGCCTGGAGTGTAATACGGGACAGCTACGAGCAGTACTTC
TRBV4-3	NA	NA	TRBJ2-7	CASSPAAAGFYEQYF	TGCGCCAGCAGCCCCGCGGCGGCAGGCTTCTACGAGCAGTACTTC
TRBV19	NA	NA	TRBJ2-7	CASSMGDSRGEQYF	TGTGCCAGTAGTATGGGGGACTCTCGTGGCGAGCAGTACTTC
TRBV7-9	TRBD1	NA	TRBJ2-7	CASSLAGQGGEQYF	TGTGCCAGCAGCTTAGCAGGACAGGGGGGAGAGCAGTACTTC
TRBV2	NA	once	TRBJ2-7	CASSLAPYEQYF	TGTGCCAGCAGTCTAGCTCCCTACGAGCAGTACTTC
TRBV5-1	NA	NA	TRBJ2-7	CASSLDGGYEQYF	TGCGCCAGCAGCTTGGACGGCGGCTACGAGCAGTACTTC
TRBV29-1	NA	NA	TRBJ2-3	CSGRDHFTDTQYF	TGCAGCGGTAGGGACCACTTCACAGATACGCAGTATTTT
TRBV29-1	TRBD2	NA	TRBJ2-1	CSVPGLAGGFF	TGCAGCGTGCCCGGACTAGCGGGCGGATTCTTC
TRBV4-3	NA	NA	TRBJ2-5	CASSQDIEETQYF	TGCGCCAGCAGCCAAGATATTGAAGAGACCCAGTACTTC
TRBV6-6	TRBD2	NA	TRBJ2-1	CASGGAYNEQFF	TGTGCCAGCGGGGGGGCCTACAATGAGCAGTTCTTC
TRBV19	NA	NA	TRBJ2-7	CASSIGRSYEQYF	TGTGCCAGTAGTATTGGCAGATCCTACGAGCAGTACTTC
TRBV27	NA	NA	TRBJ2-3	CASSWGGEADTQYF	TGTGCCAGCAGTTGGGGCGGGGAGGCAGATACGCAGTATTTT
TRBV9	NA	NA	TRBJ1-2	CASSVVTGSTDGYTF	TGTGCCAGCAGCGTAGTAACAGGTTCCACAGATGGCTACACCTTC